Each of the 29 T cell receptor beta chains below was sequenced from the same sample in a study of blood T cells in healthy people across ages. PCR was performed a second time for roughly 7 to 12 cycles using a sample-barcoded 5' primer and a J-beta primer mix. TCRdb independently ran MiXCR on the 5' RACE reads; one entry per CDR3 protein. The sample includes over a million distinct CDR3 sequences, under 45% of them seen just once. The sequencing sample was made of blood. These receptors originate from a woman in her sixties in good health.

In this sample, this clonotype turned up a few times. The rearrangement uses TRBV6-5 and TRBJ1-2; TRBD1 aligns across 9 bases. This CDR3 is built from 13 residues. The germline CDR1 and CDR2 sequences are MNHEY and SVGAGI. Trimming at V came to 6 bases and at J to 8 bases, leaving 7 bases not matched to a gene. The CDR3 loop reads CASRPGQGYGYTF. CDR3 sequence (DNA): TGTGCCAGCAGACCGGGACAGGGTTACGGCTACACCTTC.

The chain combines TRBV11-2 with TRBJ2-7; 7 nucleotides agree with TRBD1. Germline lookup yields CDR1 SGHAT and CDR2 FQNNGV. The CDR3 contains 15 residues. Trimming at V came to 1 base and at J to 2 bases, leaving 5 bases not matched to a gene. The CDR3 nucleotides read TGTGCCAGCAGCTTAGGTTGGGACAGCACCTACGAGCAGTACTTC. Translation gives CASSLGWDSTYEQYF.

This clonotype occurred many times. The chain has TRBV20-1 and TRBJ2-1; 7 nucleotides match TRBD1. This CDR3 is 14 amino acids long. The germline CDR1 and CDR2 sequences are DFQATT and SNEGSKA (reference sequence). Trimming at V came to 6 bases and at J to 5 bases, leaving 10 bases not matched to a gene. CDR3 sequence reads: CSAKIPGQNNEQFF. CDR3 sequence (DNA): TGCAGTGCCAAGATACCGGGACAGAACAATGAGCAGTTCTTC.

This clonotype was seen at least ten times. The chain combines TRBV28 with TRBJ2-1; TRBD2 matches at 7 bases. This CDR3 comprises 15 residues. The V gene's germline CDR1 is MDHEN and CDR2 SYDVKM. V lost 4 bases, J lost 1 base, and 4 bases stayed unmatched. The DNA for the CDR3 is TGTGCCAGCAGTTCTCTAGCGGATTCCTACAATGAGCAGTTCTTC. This translates into CASSSLADSYNEQFF.

This sequence joins TRBV11-3 and TRBJ2-7; D is possibly TRBD1 or TRBD2 (5 bases each). Germline CDR1 and CDR2: SGHNT and YENEEA. V was pared by 6 bases and J by 0 bases, with 15 bases between. The CDR3 covers 15 residues. CDR3 sequence (DNA): TGTGCCAGCAGTCCTGGGACGCCGAGCTCCTACGAGCAGTACTTC. It yields the protein CASSPGTPSSYEQYF.

The gene calls are TRBV11-3 and TRBJ2-4, with 8 bases identical to TRBD1. V lost 5 bases to trimming and J lost 8 bases; unmatched junction nucleotides: 11. The CDR3 loop spans 15 amino acids. In germline, CDR1 is SGHNT, CDR2 YENEEA. This chain's CDR3 is CASSARDRRRDIQYF. The CDR3 nucleotides read TGTGCCAGCAGCGCAAGGGACAGGCGAAGAGACATTCAGTACTTC.

A word on this clonotype: Its ends do not fully match the called genes, so a read error is possible. This chain links TRBV3-1 with TRBJ2-3; TRBD2 matches at 15 bases. CDR1 LGHDT and CDR2 YNNKEL come from the germline V gene (reference sequence). The CDR3 covers 14 residues. The CDR3 sequence: CTSSPGLAGGTQYF. DNA of the CDR3: TGTACCAGCAGCCCGGGACTAGCGGGAGGTACGCAGTATTTT.

The rearrangement links TRBV12-3 or TRBV12-4 to TRBJ1-2; no clear D. The CDR3 sequence is 13 residues long. V lost 6 bases, J lost 2 bases, and 10 bases lay in between. The CDR3 coding sequence is TGTGCCAGCAGAAGGGAAGGGAACTATGGCTACACCTTC. Protein sequence: CASRREGNYGYTF.

The chain combines TRBV29-1 with TRBJ2-7, with a tentative D call TRBD2 (6 bases). The V gene lost 3 bases and the J gene lost 0 bases, with 15 bases spanning the gap. From germline, CDR1 is SQVTM and CDR2 ANQGSEA. This CDR3 is built from 15 residues. CDR3 sequence (DNA): TGCAGCGTTGAGAACCCTAGCGCGAGCTCCTACGAGCAGTACTTC. This translates into CSVENPSASSYEQYF.

The genes are TRBV7-9 and TRBJ2-5; perhaps TRBD2 as D (5 bases). The CDR3 has 14 amino acids. The V end was cut by 0 bases, the J end by 9 bases, with 14 bases between. Germline-derived CDR1 and CDR2 are SEHNR and FQNEAQ (reference sequence). CDR3 in amino acids: CASSLAGRESPQYF. CDR3 DNA sequence: TGTGCCAGCAGCTTAGCGGGCCGGGAAAGCCCCCAGTACTTC.

The chain links TRBV27 to TRBJ2-2; perhaps TRBD1 as D (6 bases). CDR1 MNHEY and CDR2 SMNVEV come from the germline V gene (reference sequence). The CDR3 totals 17 residues. The ends were cut back, 0 bases at V and 6 bases at J, with 17 bases in the middle. For the CDR3, the DNA is TGTGCCAGCAGTTTATCAGGGACACGGAATAGGGCCGGGGAGCTGTTTTTT. The encoded protein is CASSLSGTRNRAGELFF.

CDR3 amino acids: CATSDTDRGNTGELFF. Written as DNA, the CDR3 is TGTGCCACCAGTGACACAGACAGGGGGAACACCGGGGAGCTGTTTTTT. The chain couples TRBV24-1 to TRBJ2-2; 8 bases are a match to TRBD1. Germline V CDR1 and CDR2: KGHDR, SFDVKD. This CDR3 spans 16 amino acids. Trimming cost V 4 bases and J 1 base; bases outside gene matches: 4.

The chain is built from TRBV6-1 and TRBJ2-7; tentative D call: TRBD2 (5 bases). The V gene's germline CDR1 is MNHNS and CDR2 SASEGT. This CDR3 is 13 amino acids long. Trimming pared 6 bases from V and 6 bases from J, leaving 15 bases between. CDR3 nucleotide sequence: TGTGCCAGCAGGACAACATTCGCGGGCGAGCAGTACTTC. Its translation: CASRTTFAGEQYF.

The table lists this clonotype with a few counts. The chain recombines TRBV11-2 with TRBJ2-5; 14 bases line up with TRBD2. There are 17 residues in the CDR3. Germline-derived CDR1 and CDR2 are SGHAT and FQNNGV. V gave up 5 bases and J gave up 2 bases; unmatched junction bases: 7. The CDR3 protein is CASSRGLAGGTQETQYF. CDR3 in DNA: TGTGCCAGCAGCCGCGGACTAGCGGGAGGCACACAAGAGACCCAGTACTTC.

The chain joins TRBV30 to TRBJ2-3, with no clear D. The CDR3 is made up of 13 amino acids. CDR1 GTSNPN and CDR2 SVGIG come from the germline V gene (reference sequence). V lost 0 bases to trimming and J lost 4 bases, with 8 bases between them. The CDR3 region is CAWSVNRADTQYF. In DNA, the CDR3 is TGTGCCTGGAGTGTCAACAGAGCAGATACGCAGTATTTT.

The chain employs TRBV12-3 or TRBV12-4 and TRBJ2-3; no definite D call. V shed 8 bases and J shed 6 bases, with 18 bases lying between them. This CDR3 has 14 residues. Written as DNA, the CDR3 is TGTGCCAGCGGACGAGCCCCACCAATGGATACGCAGTATTTT. Translating it yields CASGRAPPMDTQYF.

As regards this clonotype: At one of its ends the junction is not consistent with the germline gene, which may arise from a read error. The chain recombines TRBV11-2 with TRBJ2-1; 11 bases agree with TRBD2. CDR3 length equals 16 residues. In germline, CDR1 is SGHAT, CDR2 FQNNGV. CDR3 loop: CASSSSGTSGFNERFF. The CDR3 nucleotides are TGTGCCAGCAGCTCCTCCGGGACTAGCGGTTTCAATGAGCGGTTCTTC.

The J gene is TRBJ2-3, the V gene TRBV27; TRBD2 matches 9 bases. The germline V gene encodes CDR1 MNHEY and CDR2 SMNVEV (reference sequence). The CDR3 has 14 amino acids. V lost 2 bases, J lost 6 bases, and 3 bases stayed unmatched. The CDR3 loop reads CASSLLAGPDTQYF. The CDR3 coding sequence is TGTGCCAGCAGTTTACTAGCGGGACCGGATACGCAGTATTTT.

The table lists this clonotype with a few counts. V usage is TRBV4-1 and J usage is TRBJ2-5, with a weak D call TRBD2 (5 bases). Germline CDR1 and CDR2: MGHRA and YSYEKL. V was shortened by 4 bases and J by 2 bases, with 11 bases between the two germline ends. The CDR3 consists of 14 residues. CDR3 in amino acids: CASSLSGPQETQYF. The CDR3 nucleotides read TGCGCCAGCAGCCTGAGCGGACCTCAAGAGACCCAGTACTTC.

This clonotype was seen ten or more times. V gene TRBV24-1 combines with J gene TRBJ2-3, with D uncertain. Per germline, CDR1 KGHDR and CDR2 SFDVKD. The CDR3 runs 12 residues. The V gene lost 3 bases and the J gene lost 5 bases, with 5 bases spanning the gap. CDR3 sequence (DNA): TGTGCCACCAGTGATCGAAGAGATACGCAGTATTTT. It encodes CATSDRRDTQYF.

This clonotype was detected a few times. The chain combines TRBV20-1 with TRBJ2-1; 13 bases map to TRBD2. The CDR3 extends over 20 amino acids. The junction had 13 bases not matched to a gene; V was cut back by 0 bases and J by 2 bases. Germline CDR1 is DFQATT and CDR2 is SNEGSKA (reference sequence). The CDR3 spells CSARDFGLAGEMSTYNEQFF. For the CDR3, the DNA is TGCAGTGCTAGAGATTTTGGACTAGCGGGAGAGATGTCGACCTACAATGAGCAGTTCTTC.

This clonotype was observed a handful of times. The V gene is TRBV12-3 or TRBV12-4, the J gene TRBJ2-1, with 9 nucleotides matching TRBD2. Unmatched junction bases numbered 12, after V lost 5 bases and J lost 7 bases. The CDR3 sequence is 16 residues long. In DNA form, the CDR3 reads TGTGCCAGCAGTCCACGACTAGCGGAGATCGATAATGAGCAGTTCTTC. The encoded protein is CASSPRLAEIDNEQFF.

CDR3 sequence reads: CSADSLAGEQFF. CDR3 nucleotide sequence: TGCAGTGCCGATTCGCTAGCGGGTGAGCAGTTCTTC. The rearrangement uses TRBV20-1 and TRBJ2-1; 8 bases align to TRBD2. The CDR3 extends over 12 amino acids. The trim removed 6 bases at V and 9 bases at J, leaving 7 bases unmatched. CDR1 and CDR2 (germline): DFQATT, SNEGSKA (reference sequence).

Only one count was recorded for this clonotype. CDR3 nucleotide sequence: TGTGCCAGCAGACGGACAGAGCACGGGGAGCTGTTTTTT. It encodes CASRRTEHGELFF. This chain uses TRBV6-6 with TRBJ2-2, with D tentatively TRBD1 (6 bases). CDR3 size: 13 residues. Trimming left V 6 bases short and J 7 bases short, with 12 bases between. Germline V gene lookup returns CDR1 MNHNY and CDR2 SVGAGI (reference sequence).

The rearrangement links TRBV13 to TRBJ1-4; TRBD1 might be the D (5 bases). The V end was cut by 7 bases, the J end by 4 bases, with 10 bases between. CDR1 and CDR2 (germline): PRHDT, FYEKMQ (reference sequence). The CDR3 is 13 amino acids. The CDR3 DNA reads TGTGCCAGCATCCGACAGCTTAATGAAAAACTGTTTTTT. Translation: CASIRQLNEKLFF.

This clonotype was detected a few times. V and J are TRBV7-3 and TRBJ2-3; 12 positions agree with TRBD2. The CDR3 consists of 16 residues. The J segment lost 7 bases and the V segment lost 2 bases, leaving 7 bases of the junction unmatched. Per the germline V gene, CDR1 is SGHTA and CDR2 is FQGTGA. CDR3 in DNA: TGTGCCAGCAGCTTACTGGGACTAGCGGGCCAGAATACGCAGTATTTT. Amino acids: CASSLLGLAGQNTQYF.

The chain is built from TRBV18 and TRBJ2-1; unclear D gene. V shed 0 bases and J shed 7 bases, with 7 bases lying between them. There are 13 residues in the CDR3. Per the germline V gene, CDR1 is KGHSH and CDR2 is LQKENI. DNA of the CDR3: TGTGCCAGCTCACCACCAGTGGAGAATGAGCAGTTCTTC. Translating it yields CASSPPVENEQFF.

Turning to this clonotype: A much larger clone is a single base away; this may be a read error. This rearrangement joins TRBV11-1 to TRBJ1-2; TRBD1 matches 7 bases. Per germline, CDR1 SGHAT and CDR2 FQDESV (reference sequence). This CDR3 has 17 amino acids. The CDR3 bases are TGTGTCAGCAGCCCCGGACAGGCTGATCAAGCTAACTATGGCTACACCTTC. Its protein product is CVSSPGQADQANYGYTF.

This chain links TRBV20-1 with TRBJ2-7, with D perhaps matching TRBD2 (6 bases). The DNA end is more similar to TRBJ2-5, so the J call may be wrong. This CDR3 spans 16 amino acids. The germline V gene encodes CDR1 DFQATT and CDR2 SNEGSKA (reference sequence). The CDR3 is CSARDPWREVGETQYF. The DNA for the CDR3 is TGCAGTGCTAGAGATCCCTGGCGGGAAGTAGGAGAGACCCAGTACTTC.